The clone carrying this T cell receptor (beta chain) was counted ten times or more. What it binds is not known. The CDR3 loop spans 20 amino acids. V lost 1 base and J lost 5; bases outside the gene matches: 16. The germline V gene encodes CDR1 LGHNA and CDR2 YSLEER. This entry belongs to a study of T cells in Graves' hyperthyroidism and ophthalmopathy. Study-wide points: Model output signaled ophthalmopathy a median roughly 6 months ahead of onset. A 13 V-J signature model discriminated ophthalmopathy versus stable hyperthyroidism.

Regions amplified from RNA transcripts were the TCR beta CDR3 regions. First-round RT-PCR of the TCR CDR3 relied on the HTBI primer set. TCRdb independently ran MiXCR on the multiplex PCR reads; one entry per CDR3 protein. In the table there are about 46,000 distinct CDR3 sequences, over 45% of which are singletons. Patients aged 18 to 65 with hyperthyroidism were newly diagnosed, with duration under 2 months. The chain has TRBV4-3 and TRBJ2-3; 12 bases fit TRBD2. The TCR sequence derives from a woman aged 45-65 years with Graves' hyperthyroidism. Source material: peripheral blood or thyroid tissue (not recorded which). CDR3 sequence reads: CASSQVFRLAGGQLVDTQYF. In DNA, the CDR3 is TGCGCCAGCAGCCAAGTATTTCGGCTAGCGGGAGGGCAGTTAGTAGATACGCAGTATTTT.